Each of the 23 T cell receptor beta chains below was sequenced from the same sample in a study of post-analysis software for immune sequencing data. The study's findings and limits: With TRBV5-6, TRBV5-1 and TRBV20-1 included, about five TRBV segments were more frequent in patients than in controls.

Unique molecular identifiers were present in the TCR beta cDNA libraries. TCRdb ran MiXCR on the PCR reads and lists one entry per CDR3 protein. Here the sample spans some 690,000 distinct CDR3 sequences, around 64% being singletons. The antigens for these receptors are not known. Sequenced input: blood. The receptors stem from a girl aged 2-10 years with multiple sclerosis.

The chain combines TRBV11-2 with TRBJ2-5, with D perhaps TRBD1 (6 bases). V shed 1 base and J shed 5 bases, with 11 bases lying between them. The germline gives CDR1 SGHAT, CDR2 FQNNGV. The CDR3 contains 14 residues. The CDR3 DNA sequence: TGTGCCAGCAGCTTAGCTACAGGGTCCGAGACCCAGTACTTC. This gives the protein CASSLATGSETQYF.

J is TRBJ2-1 and V is TRBV18, with 7 bases aligning to TRBD1. The CDR3 length is 16 residues. Germline assignment: CDR1 KGHSH and CDR2 LQKENI. The junction had 5 bases not matched to a gene; V was cut back by 2 bases and J by 1 base. CDR3 sequence (DNA): TGTGCCAGCTCACCATCTCACAGGGGATCCTACAATGAGCAGTTCTTC. It is translated as CASSPSHRGSYNEQFF.

This clonotype has just one count. The J gene is TRBJ2-5, the V gene TRBV15; D gene unclear. This CDR3 spans 15 amino acids. V was trimmed by 0 bases and J by 2 bases, leaving 10 bases between them. Germline lookup yields CDR1 LNHNV and CDR2 YYDKDF (reference sequence). The CDR3 DNA is TGTGCCACCAGCAGAGATAATTCCGCTCAAGAGACCCAGTACTTC. Amino acid sequence: CATSRDNSAQETQYF.

This sequence joins TRBV7-2 and TRBJ2-5, with TRBD2 matching over 9 bases. CDR3 length: 14 amino acids. The V and J ends lost 3 bases and 3 bases, in that order; junction bases with no gene match: 2. Germline V lookup: CDR1 SGHTA, CDR2 FQGNSA. The CDR3 nucleotides are TGTGCCAGCAGCTTTGTAGCGGGGGAAGAGACCCAGTACTTC. Protein: CASSFVAGEETQYF.

The table lists this clonotype with a few counts. This chain links TRBV7-9 with TRBJ2-3, with D possibly being TRBD1 or TRBD2 (5 bases each). CDR3 size: 14 residues. Germline assignment: CDR1 SEHNR and CDR2 FQNEAQ (reference sequence). With 5 bases removed from V and 4 bases from J, the gap between germline ends came to 13 bases. CDR3 protein: CASSGGLGADTQYF. The CDR3 DNA reads as TGTGCCAGCAGCGGAGGTTTGGGGGCAGATACGCAGTATTTT.

This clonotype was recorded a few times. The rearrangement uses TRBV5-1 and TRBJ1-4, with TRBD1 identical over 10 bases. The CDR3 consists of 18 residues. V lost 1 base to trimming and J lost 0 bases; unmatched junction nucleotides: 6. CDR1 is SGHRS, CDR2 YFSETQ, per germline. The CDR3 loop is CASSLRPGTGATNEKLFF. CDR3 nucleotide sequence: TGCGCCAGCAGCTTGCGTCCCGGGACAGGGGCAACTAATGAAAAACTGTTTTTT.

In its sample, this clonotype was seen a few times. This rearrangement joins TRBV6-2 or TRBV6-3 to TRBJ2-7, with D possibly being TRBD2 (5 bases). This CDR3 spans 11 amino acids. Germline values: CDR1 MNHEY, CDR2 SVGEGT. The V gene lost 7 bases and the J gene lost 7 bases, with 11 bases spanning the gap. The CDR3 nucleotides are TGTGCCAGCACTAGCTGGAGTGAGCAGTACTTC. Encoded protein: CASTSWSEQYF.

This clonotype was counted between two and nine times. This rearrangement joins TRBV20-1 to TRBJ2-3; 7 bases align to TRBD1. Germline CDR1 DFQATT, CDR2 SNEGSKA (reference sequence). Trimming removed 6 bases from V and 2 bases from J; junction bases left unmatched: 14. The CDR3 extends over 16 amino acids. The CDR3 spells CSAPTPTGIFTDTQYF. CDR3 coding DNA: TGCAGTGCGCCAACCCCGACAGGGATTTTCACAGATACGCAGTATTTT.

The rearrangement uses TRBV27 and TRBJ2-1; possibly TRBD1 for D (5 bases). In germline, CDR1 is MNHEY, CDR2 SMNVEV (reference sequence). The CDR3 loop spans 16 amino acids. Trimming took 2 bases from V and 1 from J, leaving 12 bases between them. CDR3 coding DNA: TGTGCCAGCAGTTTACAGGGCATGTATTCCTACAATGAGCAGTTCTTC. Translated: CASSLQGMYSYNEQFF.

The CDR3 bases are TGCAGCTTAGTGCGGTACGGGGGGGGAAGCACAGATACGCAGTATTTT. Its translation is CSLVRYGGGSTDTQYF. The rearrangement links TRBV20-1 to TRBJ2-3; 8 positions agree with TRBD2. Germline V gene lookup returns CDR1 DFQATT and CDR2 SNEGSKA (reference sequence). This CDR3 contains 16 residues.

V gene TRBV7-2 combines with J gene TRBJ2-5; D assignment may be TRBD1 or TRBD2 (5 bases each). This CDR3 has 12 residues. With 5 bases removed from V and 11 bases from J, the gap between germline ends came to 15 bases. Germline lookup yields CDR1 SGHTA and CDR2 FQGNSA. The CDR3 nucleotides are TGTGCCAGCAGCGGGGCAGGAAGGGAGCAGTACTTC. Translated, it gives CASSGAGREQYF.

The rearrangement uses TRBV29-1 and TRBJ1-2; 7 bases are shared with TRBD1. Germline CDR1 SQVTM, CDR2 ANQGSEA. Trimming removed 0 bases from V and 9 bases from J; junction bases left unmatched: 10. The CDR3 loop spans 14 amino acids. CDR3 region: CSVEDQMTGKSYTF. CDR3 in DNA: TGCAGCGTTGAAGATCAGATGACAGGGAAGAGCTACACCTTC. Based on the CDR3 plus reference TRBV29-1 and TRBJ1-2, the full variable domain is SAVISQKPSRDICQRGTSLTIQCQVDSQVTMMFWYRQQPGQSLTLIATANQGSEATYESGFVIDKFPISRPNLTFSTLTVSNMSPEDSSIYLCSVEDQMTGKSYTFGSGTRLTVV.

This chain joins TRBV4-1 and TRBJ1-2; D may be TRBD1 (6 bases). With 3 bases removed from V and 3 bases from J, the gap between germline ends came to 32 bases. The CDR3 length is 21 residues. Looked up from germline, CDR1 is MGHRA and CDR2 is YSYEKL. The CDR3 DNA sequence: TGCGCCAGCAGCCATTCACACGAAGCTACGATGACGGACAGCCTTTACTATGGCTACACCTTC. The encoded protein is CASSHSHEATMTDSLYYGYTF.

The chain carries TRBV7-9 and TRBJ2-1; D remains ambiguous. Germline CDR1 and CDR2: SEHNR and FQNEAQ (reference sequence). V gave up 1 base and J gave up 9 bases, with 16 bases separating them. The CDR3 has 15 residues. The CDR3 here is CASSLVGPDVGEQFF. CDR3 coding DNA: TGTGCCAGCAGCTTAGTAGGCCCTGATGTGGGTGAGCAGTTCTTC.

With regard to this clonotype: The junction departs from germline at one end; a sequencing error may be responsible. V usage is TRBV18 and J usage is TRBJ2-3; TRBD2 matches 7 bases. The germline V gene has CDR1 KGHSH and CDR2 LQKENI. The CDR3 length is 15 residues. CDR3 nucleotides: TGTGTCAGCTCACCGGTTAGCGGGCGCACAGATACGCAGTATTTT. This translates into CVSSPVSGRTDTQYF.

This clonotype showed up just a few times. V usage is TRBV4-1 and J usage is TRBJ2-3; D perhaps matches TRBD2 (5 bases). In germline, CDR1 is MGHRA, CDR2 YSYEKL. This CDR3 comprises 14 residues. V was cut by 0 bases and J by 6 bases, with 10 bases left in between. CDR3: CASSQDGIGDTQYF. CDR3 DNA sequence: TGCGCCAGCAGCCAAGACGGGATCGGGGATACGCAGTATTTT.

The rearrangement links TRBV20-1 to TRBJ2-3; the match to TRBD2 covers 8 bases. The CDR3 extends over 14 amino acids. Germline assignment: CDR1 DFQATT and CDR2 SNEGSKA (reference sequence). Losses at the gene ends were 3 bases for V and 4 bases for J; bases not matched to a gene: 6. CDR3 in amino acids: CSASGGAVADTQYF. CDR3 in DNA: TGCAGTGCTAGCGGGGGGGCAGTAGCAGATACGCAGTATTTT.

This clonotype was found a few times. The V gene is TRBV6-2 or TRBV6-3, the J gene TRBJ2-7; D is uncertain. This CDR3 has 17 amino acids. Per germline, CDR1 MNHEY and CDR2 SVGEGT. Trimming cost V 2 bases and J 0 bases, with 17 bases left between them. The CDR3 loop reads CASSYVQGSLSSYEQYF. The CDR3, as DNA: TGTGCCAGCAGTTACGTCCAAGGGTCCTTGAGCTCCTACGAGCAGTACTTC.

The chain employs TRBV20-1 and TRBJ2-1; no clear D gene. Germline V gives CDR1 DFQATT, CDR2 SNEGSKA (reference sequence). The CDR3 totals 12 residues. Trimming shortened V by 3 bases and J by 6 bases, and 9 bases separated the two germline ends. The CDR3 nucleotides read TGCAGTGCTAGGTTTATATCCAATGAGCAGTTCTTC. Protein: CSARFISNEQFF.

This clonotype appeared a few times. The chain carries TRBV5-6 and TRBJ1-2; no clear D. The CDR3 is 14 amino acids. CDR1 SGHDT and CDR2 YYEEEE come from the germline V gene. The germline V and J ends were trimmed by 0 bases and 3 bases, with 9 bases remaining between them. CDR3 protein: CASSLDGSDYGYTF. The CDR3 DNA is TGTGCCAGCAGCTTGGACGGCAGTGACTATGGCTACACCTTC. The full variable domain, with the rest looked up from reference TRBV5-6 and TRBJ1-2, is DAGVTQSPTHLIKTRGQQVTLRCSPKSGHDTVSWYQQALGQGPQFIFQYYEEEERQRGNFPDRFSGHQFPNYSSELNVNALLLGDSALYLCASSLDGSDYGYTFGSGTRLTVV.

In regard to this clonotype: One end of the junction varies from germline; a read error may be responsible. The chain links TRBV29-1 to TRBJ2-6, with 7 nucleotides matching TRBD1. The CDR3 length is 16 residues. Germline lookup yields CDR1 SQVTM and CDR2 ANQGSEA. The CDR3 sequence is CSVEKGASSGANALTF. CDR3 bases: TGCAGCGTTGAGAAGGGGGCGAGCTCTGGGGCCAACGCCCTGACTTTC.

The genes are TRBV7-2 and TRBJ1-2; 7 bases align to TRBD1. Germline V gene lookup returns CDR1 SGHTA and CDR2 FQGNSA. Trimming at V came to 5 bases and at J to 0 bases, leaving 9 bases not matched to a gene. This CDR3 comprises 16 residues. Here the CDR3 reads CASSLRGGQTNYGYTF. CDR3 coding DNA: TGTGCCAGCAGCCTCCGGGGGGGACAGACTAACTATGGCTACACCTTC.

V and J are TRBV5-1 and TRBJ2-1; 12 nucleotides agree with TRBD1. The V and J ends lost 4 bases and 10 bases, in that order; junction bases with no gene match: 12. Looked up from germline, CDR1 is SGHRS and CDR2 is YFSETQ. The CDR3 is 16 amino acids. DNA of the CDR3: TGCGCCAGCAGCCCGGGACAGGGGGCGAACTACAGAGAGCAGTTCTTC. Protein sequence: CASSPGQGANYREQFF.